A selection of T cell receptor beta chains follows, all from one sample in a study of OX40 agonist ivuxolimab in advanced cancers. Clones were sequenced by immunoSEQ multiplex PCR, and TCRdb holds only the in-frame ones, with some missing. Among 65,000 to 90,000 clones listed, 65% to 90% were seen once. Here the sequenced sample was CD4+ or CD8+ T cells sorted from blood, taken in a trial of the OX40 agonist ivuxolimab. These receptors all come from an adult with an advanced solid tumor such as melanoma, head and neck, liver or kidney cancer. CDR3s include the opening cysteine and the closing phenylalanine or tryptophan. The D gene is left open where the match is weak.

CDR3 | V | D
CASSSEGFEAFF | TRBV5-1 | NA
CSVEDRGSPEQYF | TRBV29-1 | NA
CASSDTGGTNEQYF | TRBV25-1 | TRBD1
CASSMLGRAYNEQFF | TRBV19 | TRBD2
CASSPAPGQGTYEQYF | TRBV5-1 | TRBD1
CASSSRPGQDFGNTIYF | TRBV5-1 | TRBD1
CASSSRQGAWKKQYF | TRBV28 | TRBD1
CASSSAGNQPQHF | TRBV7-2 | NA
CASTDPGLGNNEQYF | TRBV27 | TRBD2
CASSSGQDNLQGQYF | TRBV5-4 | TRBD1
CASSQVEQYHEQYF | TRBV23-1 | NA
CASSSSGQGRGEQYF | TRBV6-5 | TRBD1
CASSLLGATKNIQYF | TRBV4-1 | NA
CASSEQKNTEAFF | TRBV6-4 | NA
CSARGIRAQYF | TRBV20-1 | NA
CASSERGQGAKLFF | TRBV6-1 | TRBD1
CASSLKGDQPQHF | TRBV7-2 | NA
CASSPKGLGGLYEQYF | TRBV27 | NA
CATGGPSSYDGYTF | TRBV15 | NA
CASSLRQDYEQYF | TRBV5-4 | NA